Each of the 27 T cell receptor beta chains below was sequenced from the same sample in a study of T cell responses to AZD1222 COVID-19 vaccine (dated by TCRdb to the early 2020s). What the time point label conveys for this sample: about 28 days (+/-7) after the second vaccine dose. The library relied on the immunoSEQ multiplex PCR assay. This is the immuneACCESS table as TCRdb keeps it, with only in-frame sequences that have V and J called. A part of the clones is gone; compared with another copy, unresolved V genes explain less than half, and the rest is unexplained. The sample table shows more than 110,000 clones, and around 89% are seen once. The ten largest clones represent 3.1% of the sample. Sequences were derived from peripheral blood, sampled 28 days after the second AZD1222 dose. These receptors all come from an adult who received the AZD1222 COVID-19 vaccine.

As to this clone: At one end the junction does not follow the germline gene, possibly because of a read error. The chain carries TRBV12-3 or TRBV12-4 and TRBJ2-1; 7 bases map to TRBD2. This CDR3 is 13 amino acids long. CDR3 DNA sequence: TGTGCCAGCGGTTTATGGGAGGGGAATGAGCAGTTCTTC. It encodes CASGLWEGNEQFF.

The chain employs TRBV18 and TRBJ2-7, with no clear D. V lost 5 bases and J 3 bases, leaving 5 bases between the germline ends. The CDR3 covers 11 residues. Germline CDR1 and CDR2: KGHSH and LQKENI. The CDR3 protein is CASSTDYEQYF. The DNA for the CDR3 is TGTGCCAGCTCAACAGACTACGAGCAGTACTTC.

The chain couples TRBV7-3 to TRBJ2-3, with D unresolved. This CDR3 has 12 residues. Trimming took 3 bases from V and 6 from J, leaving 7 bases between them. Germline V gives CDR1 SGHTA, CDR2 FQGTGA. The CDR3 sequence: CASSFFGDTQYF. Here the CDR3 DNA reads TGTGCCAGCAGCTTCTTCGGGGATACGCAGTATTTT.

The V call is TRBV19, the J call TRBJ2-3; 8 bases align to TRBD1. Germline lookup yields CDR1 LNHDA and CDR2 SQIVND (reference sequence). CDR3 length: 13 amino acids. V trimming: 6 bases; J trimming: 4 bases; junction bases outside the gene matches: 3. The CDR3 DNA reads as TGTGCCAGTAGCGACAGGGGATCAGATACGCAGTATTTT. This gives the protein CASSDRGSDTQYF. The whole variable domain, remainder taken from reference TRBV19 and TRBJ2-3, is DGGITQSPKYLFRKEGQNVTLSCEQNLNHDAMYWYRQDPGQGLRLIYYSQIVNDFQKGDIAEGYSVSREKKESFPLTVTSAQKNPTAFYLCASSDRGSDTQYFGPGTRLTVL.

The rearrangement uses TRBV7-8 and TRBJ2-3, with 10 nucleotides matching TRBD2. Germline-derived CDR1 and CDR2 are SGHVS and FQNEAQ. The CDR3 is 17 residues long. The junction had 9 bases not matched to a gene; V was cut back by 6 bases and J by 0 bases. In DNA form, the CDR3 reads TGTGCCAGCAGAGACAGGGCACTAGCGGGGAGCACAGATACGCAGTATTTT. Its translation is CASRDRALAGSTDTQYF.

This chain joins TRBV10-2 and TRBJ2-7; 7 bases match TRBD1. Germline-derived CDR1 and CDR2 are WSHSY and SAAADI. The CDR3 spans 13 residues. V was clipped by 5 bases and J by 5 bases; unmatched bases: 6. CDR3 sequence (DNA): TGCGCCAGCAGTTTACAGGGGTCCCACGAGCAGTACTTC. Residues: CASSLQGSHEQYF.

The rearrangement joins TRBV3-1 (or the pseudogene TRBV3-2) to TRBJ1-6; 8 nucleotides match TRBD1. The CDR3 is 16 amino acids. Germline V CDR1 and CDR2: LGHDT, YNNKEL (reference sequence). V trimming: 7 bases; J trimming: 5 bases; junction bases outside the gene matches: 10. DNA of the CDR3: TGTGCCAGCACTGCGTCCGGGGGACAGGATAATTCACCCCTCCACTTT. Its translation: CASTASGGQDNSPLHF.

The gene calls are TRBV5-1 and TRBJ1-2; 9 bases match TRBD1. CDR1 is SGHRS, CDR2 YFSETQ, per germline. V shed 4 bases, J shed 4 bases, and the junction held 2 bases outside the gene matches. CDR3 size: 13 residues. The CDR3, as DNA: TGCGCCAGCAGCGGGGACAGGGTCTATGGCTACACCTTC. This translates into CASSGDRVYGYTF. The whole variable domain, remainder taken from reference TRBV5-1 and TRBJ1-2, is KAGVTQTPRYLIKTRGQQVTLSCSPISGHRSVSWYQQTPGQGLQFLFEYFSETQRNKGNFPGRFSGRQFSNSRSEMNVSTLELGDSALYLCASSGDRVYGYTFGSGTRLTVV.

The chain couples TRBV15 to TRBJ2-7; 8 nucleotides line up with TRBD1. The germline V gene encodes CDR1 LNHNV and CDR2 YYDKDF (reference sequence). V lost 0 bases to trimming and J lost 6 bases; unmatched junction nucleotides: 13. CDR3 size: 17 residues. The CDR3 coding sequence is TGTGCCACCAGCAGAGATGTCAGGGTTCAGGGGGCGGGCGAGCAGTACTTC. This gives the protein CATSRDVRVQGAGEQYF.

The chain uses TRBV28 and TRBJ1-5; the match to TRBD1 covers 8 bases. The trim removed 5 bases at V and 5 bases at J, leaving 5 bases unmatched. CDR1 and CDR2 (germline): MDHEN, SYDVKM. The CDR3 has 14 amino acids. The CDR3 DNA reads as TGTGCCAGCAGTGTCGGACAGGGAGATCAGCCCCAGCATTTT. Translating gives CASSVGQGDQPQHF.

The J gene is TRBJ2-2, the V gene TRBV28; D is undetermined. CDR1 and CDR2 from the germline V gene are MDHEN and SYDVKM. The CDR3 has 14 residues. Trimming left V 5 bases short and J 7 bases short, with 14 bases between. The CDR3 loop is CASSRLGVGGELFF. The CDR3 DNA reads as TGTGCCAGCAGTCGCCTCGGAGTAGGCGGGGAGCTGTTTTTT.

In its sample, this clone was seen once. The rearrangement uses TRBV7-2 and TRBJ2-3; weak D call: TRBD2 (7 bases). Germline CDR1 and CDR2: SGHTA and FQGNSA. The CDR3 has 15 residues. V was shortened by 3 bases and J by 0 bases, with 10 bases between the two germline ends. CDR3 coding DNA: TGTGCCAGCAGCTTGCGGGGGCAAAGCACAGATACGCAGTATTTT. Its protein product is CASSLRGQSTDTQYF.

The chain recombines TRBV6-1 with TRBJ1-1; no definite D call. Trimming took off 2 bases at V and 4 bases at J, with 17 bases between the two ends. The CDR3 sequence is 16 residues long. The germline V gene has CDR1 MNHNS and CDR2 SASEGT. The CDR3 DNA reads TGTGCCAGCAGTGAAATGGGGTTCGGGTTGAGCACTGAAGCTTTCTTT. It yields the protein CASSEMGFGLSTEAFF.

The chain links TRBV7-6 to TRBJ2-7; D unclear. The germline gives CDR1 SGHVS, CDR2 FNYEAQ. Trimming pared 7 bases from V and 9 bases from J, leaving 19 bases between. This CDR3 contains 13 residues. The CDR3 nucleotides are TGTGCCAGCACCCTAGGGCACGGGCAAGGGCAGTACTTC. Protein sequence: CASTLGHGQGQYF. The full variable domain, rest sourced from reference TRBV7-6 and TRBJ2-7, is GAGVSQSPRYKVTKRGQDVALRCDPISGHVSLYWYRQALGQGPEFLTYFNYEAQQDKSGLPNDRFSAERPEGSISTLTIQRTEQRDSAMYRCASTLGHGQGQYFGPGTRLTVT.

This clone was observed a handful of times. J is TRBJ2-2 and V is TRBV3-1 (or the pseudogene TRBV3-2), with a tentative D call TRBD1 (6 bases). From germline, CDR1 is LGHDT and CDR2 YNNKEL (reference sequence). V dropped 0 bases and J dropped 2 bases, with 13 bases sitting between them. The CDR3 covers 17 residues. CDR3 coding DNA: TGTGCCAGCAGCCAAGAGGGGTGGGGGCGTAACACCGGGGAGCTGTTTTTT. It yields the protein CASSQEGWGRNTGELFF.

This rearrangement joins TRBV18 to TRBJ1-3; D is possibly TRBD1 (6 bases). Germline V gives CDR1 KGHSH, CDR2 LQKENI. The CDR3 is 15 amino acids. V lost 3 bases to trimming and J lost 4 bases, with 13 bases between them. CDR3 nucleotide sequence: TGTGCCAGCTCACCGAGCGCGACAGGAGGAAACACCATATATTTT. This translates into CASSPSATGGNTIYF.

The rearrangement joins TRBV5-1 to TRBJ1-1; no firm D call. This CDR3 is built from 15 residues. Deletions cut 4 bases from V and 0 bases from J, with 13 bases between. Germline V gives CDR1 SGHRS, CDR2 YFSETQ. The CDR3 loop reads CASSGGLGLNTEAFF. The DNA of the CDR3 is TGCGCCAGCAGCGGAGGACTGGGGTTGAACACTGAAGCTTTCTTT.

The chain carries TRBV21-1 and TRBJ2-5; the tabulated D call, TRBD2, remains unverified against the DNA. TRBV21-1 is a documented pseudogene. The CDR3 spans 16 residues. CDR3 in DNA: TGTGCCAGCAGCCTCCCGGGGGGACTAGGAGAAGAGACCCAGTACTTC. This codes for CASSLPGGLGEETQYF.

Only one count was recorded for this clone. This chain links TRBV10-3 with TRBJ2-3; a possible D gene is TRBD1 (6 bases). CDR1 is ENHRY and CDR2 is SYGVKD in the germline V gene. There are 15 residues in the CDR3. V lost 8 bases and J lost 1, with 16 bases in between. The CDR3 is CAIANRQEGTDTQYF. The CDR3 bases are TGTGCCATCGCGAATCGACAGGAGGGCACAGATACGCAGTATTTT.

The V gene is TRBV11-2, the J gene TRBJ1-3; a possible D gene is TRBD1 (6 bases). CDR3 length: 19 residues. Germline CDR1 SGHAT, CDR2 FQNNGV. The V and J ends lost 4 bases and 4 bases respectively, with 26 bases between them. CDR3 sequence reads: CASSSKFTTGTRQGNTIYF. The CDR3 DNA sequence: TGTGCCAGCAGCTCCAAATTTACGACCGGGACAAGGCAAGGAAACACCATATATTTT.

The chain combines TRBV12-3 or TRBV12-4 with TRBJ1-2; D remains ambiguous. Trimming took 3 bases from V and 4 from J, leaving 9 bases between them. The CDR3 totals 13 residues. In DNA, the CDR3 is TGTGCCAGCAGTTTGTTGGCGGCCTATGGCTACACCTTC. Translating it yields CASSLLAAYGYTF.

The chain has TRBV5-6 and TRBJ1-6, with D tentatively TRBD1 (6 bases). The V end lost 2 bases, the J end lost 4 bases, and 16 bases lay between the germline ends. Germline lookup yields CDR1 SGHDT and CDR2 YYEEEE. The CDR3 consists of 17 residues. CDR3 sequence: CASSFYQGTLYNSPLHF. CDR3 in DNA: TGTGCCAGCAGCTTCTATCAGGGGACACTTTATAATTCACCCCTCCACTTT.

This clone was recorded a few times. The rearrangement joins TRBV5-1 to TRBJ1-2; tentative D call: TRBD1 (6 bases). The CDR3 contains 13 residues. V was pared by 1 base and J by 7 bases, with 11 bases between. Germline-derived CDR1 and CDR2 are SGHRS and YFSETQ. The CDR3 nucleotides are TGCGCCAGCAGCTTGTCCAGGGGTGGTGGCTACACCTTC. Its protein is CASSLSRGGGYTF.

The chain employs TRBV6-2 or TRBV6-3 and TRBJ2-5; 9 positions match TRBD2. Looked up from germline, CDR1 is MNHEY and CDR2 is SVGEGT. The trim removed 6 bases at V and 4 bases at J, leaving 9 bases unmatched. The CDR3 sequence is 15 residues long. In nucleotides, the CDR3 is TGTGCCAGCAGCTTTAGCGGGGGCCTGGGAGAGACCCAGTACTTC. Residues: CASSFSGGLGETQYF.

The J gene is TRBJ1-1, the V gene TRBV29-1, with 7 bases aligning to TRBD1. The ends lost 5 bases at V and 3 bases at J; junction bases unmatched: 6. CDR1 is SQVTM and CDR2 is ANQGSEA in the germline V gene. The CDR3 is made up of 13 amino acids. The CDR3 loop reads CSVTGVSDTEAFF. Here the CDR3 DNA reads TGCAGCGTTACAGGGGTTTCGGACACTGAAGCTTTCTTT.

The chain carries TRBV5-1 and TRBJ2-2; 8 nucleotides agree with TRBD1. The CDR3 consists of 16 residues. V lost 0 bases, J lost 7 bases, and 8 bases stayed unmatched. CDR1 SGHRS and CDR2 YFSETQ come from the germline V gene. CDR3 protein: CASSLERTGMNGELFF. In nucleotides, the CDR3 is TGCGCCAGCAGCTTGGAGAGGACAGGGATGAACGGGGAGCTGTTTTTT.

The rearrangement uses TRBV7-9 and TRBJ2-3, with 7 bases fitting TRBD1. The CDR3 runs to 15 residues. The junction had 5 bases not matched to a gene; V was cut back by 3 bases and J by 2 bases. The germline V gene encodes CDR1 SEHNR and CDR2 FQNEAQ (reference sequence). The CDR3 is CASSFGTDNTDTQYF. CDR3 DNA: TGTGCCAGCAGCTTCGGGACAGATAACACAGATACGCAGTATTTT.